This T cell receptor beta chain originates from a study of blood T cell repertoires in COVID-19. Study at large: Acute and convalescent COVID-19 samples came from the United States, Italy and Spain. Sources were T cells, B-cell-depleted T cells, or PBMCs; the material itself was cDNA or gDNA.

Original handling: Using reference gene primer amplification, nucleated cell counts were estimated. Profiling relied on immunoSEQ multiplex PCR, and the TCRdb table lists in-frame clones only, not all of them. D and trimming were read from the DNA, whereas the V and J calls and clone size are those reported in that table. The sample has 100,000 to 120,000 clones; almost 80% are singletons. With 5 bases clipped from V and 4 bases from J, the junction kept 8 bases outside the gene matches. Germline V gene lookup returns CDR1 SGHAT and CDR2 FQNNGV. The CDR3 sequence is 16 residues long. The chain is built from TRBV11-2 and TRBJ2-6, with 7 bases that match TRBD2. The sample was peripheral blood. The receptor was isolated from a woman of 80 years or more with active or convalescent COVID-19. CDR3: CASSPWRGTGANVLTF. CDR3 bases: TGTGCCAGCAGCCCATGGCGGGGGACCGGGGCCAACGTCCTGACTTTC. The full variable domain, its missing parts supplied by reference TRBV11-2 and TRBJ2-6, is EAGVAQSPRYKIIEKRQSVAFWCNPISGHATLYWYQQILGQGPKLLIQFQNNGVVDDSQLPKDRFSAERLKGVDSTLKIQPAKLEDSAVYLCASSPWRGTGANVLTFGAGSRLTVL.